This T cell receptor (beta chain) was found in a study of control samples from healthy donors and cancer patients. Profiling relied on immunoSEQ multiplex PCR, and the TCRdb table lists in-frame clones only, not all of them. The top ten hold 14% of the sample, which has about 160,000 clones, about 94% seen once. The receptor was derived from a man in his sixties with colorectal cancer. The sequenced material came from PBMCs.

CDR3 nucleotide sequence: TGCAGCGTTTTCGGACAGGGAATGCATAATGAAAAACTGTTTTTT. Translating it yields CSVFGQGMHNEKLFF. This chain links TRBV29-1 with TRBJ1-4; 8 nucleotides align to TRBD1. Germline CDR1 and CDR2: SQVTM and ANQGSEA. The CDR3 loop spans 15 amino acids. Trimming cost V 5 bases and J 4 bases; bases outside gene matches: 9.